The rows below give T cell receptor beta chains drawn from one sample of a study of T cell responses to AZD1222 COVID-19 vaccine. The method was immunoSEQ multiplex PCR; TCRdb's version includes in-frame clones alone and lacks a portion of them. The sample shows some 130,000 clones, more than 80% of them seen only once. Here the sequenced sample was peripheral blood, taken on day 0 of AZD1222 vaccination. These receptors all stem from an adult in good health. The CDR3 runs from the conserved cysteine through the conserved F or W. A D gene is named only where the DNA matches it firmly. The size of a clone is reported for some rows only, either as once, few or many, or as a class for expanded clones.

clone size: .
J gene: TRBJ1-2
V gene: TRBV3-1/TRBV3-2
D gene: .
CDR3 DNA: TGTGCCAGCAGCCAAGAAGACAGGTATGGCTACACCTTC
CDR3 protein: CASSQEDRYGYTF

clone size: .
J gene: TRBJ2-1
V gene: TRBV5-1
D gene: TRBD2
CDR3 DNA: TGCGCCAGCAGCCCCCGACCCACCGGGAGGAATGAGCAGTTCTTC
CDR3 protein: CASSPRPTGRNEQFF

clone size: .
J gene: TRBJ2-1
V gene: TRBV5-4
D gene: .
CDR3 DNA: TGTGCCAGCAGCGGGTTGGTTAGCGGTTCCTACAATGAGCAGTTCTTC
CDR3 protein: CASSGLVSGSYNEQFF

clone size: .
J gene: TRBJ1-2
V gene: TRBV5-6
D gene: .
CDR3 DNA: TGTGCCAGCAGCTTGAAAGTCCGGCAATATGGCTACACCTTC
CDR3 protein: CASSLKVRQYGYTF

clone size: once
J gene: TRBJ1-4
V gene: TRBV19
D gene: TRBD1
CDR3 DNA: TGTGCCAGTAGTCAACAGACAGGGGGAAAACTGTTTTTT
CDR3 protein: CASSQQTGGKLFF

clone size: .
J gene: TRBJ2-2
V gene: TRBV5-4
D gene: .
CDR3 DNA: TGTGCCAGCAGCCCCAGGGGACCGGGGAGCAAAGAGCTGTTTTTT
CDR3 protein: CASSPRGPGSKELFF

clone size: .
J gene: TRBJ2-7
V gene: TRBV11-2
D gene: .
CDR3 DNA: TGTGCCAGCAGCTTACTTTCGAGCGGCGGGGCCCTCTCCTACGAGCAGTACTTC
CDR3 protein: CASSLLSSGGALSYEQYF

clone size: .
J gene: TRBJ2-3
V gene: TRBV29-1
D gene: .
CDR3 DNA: TGCAGCTCCAAGCGAACCCCGACGACTAGTCAATTTCCCACAGATACGCAGTATTTT
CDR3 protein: CSSKRTPTTSQFPTDTQYF

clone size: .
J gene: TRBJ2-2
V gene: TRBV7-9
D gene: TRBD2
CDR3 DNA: TGTGCCAGCAGCCCACCTAGCGGGGGTGTTACCGGGGAGCTGTTTTTT
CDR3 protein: CASSPPSGGVTGELFF

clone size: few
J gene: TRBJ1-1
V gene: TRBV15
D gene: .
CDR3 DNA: TGTGCCACCAGCTTACGACTGAACACTGAAGCTTTCTTT
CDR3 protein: CATSLRLNTEAFF

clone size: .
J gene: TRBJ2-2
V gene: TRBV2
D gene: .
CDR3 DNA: TGTGCCAGCACTTATCAAGGGGTTCCGAACACCGGGGAGCTGTTTTTT
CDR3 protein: CASTYQGVPNTGELFF

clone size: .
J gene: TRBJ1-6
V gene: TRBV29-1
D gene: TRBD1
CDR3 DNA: TGCCCCGCTGGGGACAGGGTCGCTCCTACGGGGGGCCGTAATTCACCCCTCCACTTT
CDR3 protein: CPAGDRVAPTGGRNSPLHF

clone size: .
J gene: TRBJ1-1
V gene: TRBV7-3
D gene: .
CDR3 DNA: TGTGCCAGCAGCTTAACGTGGGGAGGGGGCACTGAAGCTTTCTTT
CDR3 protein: CASSLTWGGGTEAFF

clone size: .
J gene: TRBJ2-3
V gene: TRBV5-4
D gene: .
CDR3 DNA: TGTGCCAGCAGCTTGCAGGACACAGATACGCAGTATTTT
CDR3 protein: CASSLQDTDTQYF

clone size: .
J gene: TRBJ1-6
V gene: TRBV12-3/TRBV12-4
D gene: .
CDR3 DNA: TGTGCCAGCAGTCAAACCTATATTTCACCCCTCCACTTT
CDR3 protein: CASSQTYISPLHF

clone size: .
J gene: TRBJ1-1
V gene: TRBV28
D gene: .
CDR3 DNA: TGTGCCAGCAGTGGAACGAACACTGAAGCTTTCTTT
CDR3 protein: CASSGTNTEAFF

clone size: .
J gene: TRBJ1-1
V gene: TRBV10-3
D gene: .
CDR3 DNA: TGTGCCATCAGTGAGCCAAGGACGGGAAACACTGAAGCTTTCTTT
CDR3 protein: CAISEPRTGNTEAFF

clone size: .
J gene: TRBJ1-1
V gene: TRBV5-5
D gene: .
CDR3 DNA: TGTGCCAGCAGCTCCGGACAGATGAACACTGAAGCTTTCTTT
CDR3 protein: CASSSGQMNTEAFF

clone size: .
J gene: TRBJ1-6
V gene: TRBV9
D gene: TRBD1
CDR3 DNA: TGTGCCAGCAGCGTGGGGGGACAGAATTCACCCCTCCACTTT
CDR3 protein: CASSVGGQNSPLHF

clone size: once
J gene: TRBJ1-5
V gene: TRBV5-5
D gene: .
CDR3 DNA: TGTGCCAGCGCGCTTCGAGGGAGCAATCAGCCCCAGCATTTT
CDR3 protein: CASALRGSNQPQHF

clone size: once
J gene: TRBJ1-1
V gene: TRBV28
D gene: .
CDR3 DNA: TGTGCCAGCAGCCTCCAGGCCGGGTGGAGGACTGAAGCTTTCTTT
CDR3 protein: CASSLQAGWRTEAFF

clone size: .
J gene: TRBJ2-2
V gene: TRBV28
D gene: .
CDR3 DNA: TGTGCCAGCAGTTTAATCGGTCGCACCGGGGAGCTGTTTTTT
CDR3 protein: CASSLIGRTGELFF

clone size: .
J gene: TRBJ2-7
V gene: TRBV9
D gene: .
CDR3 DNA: TGTGCCAGCAGCGCCTGGTCAGGAGGGTTTTCCGAGCAGTACTTC
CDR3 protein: CASSAWSGGFSEQYF

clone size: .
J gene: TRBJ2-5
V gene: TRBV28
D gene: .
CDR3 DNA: TGTGCCAGCAGTTTAGCCGGGACCAGAGAGACCCAGTACTTC
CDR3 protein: CASSLAGTRETQYF

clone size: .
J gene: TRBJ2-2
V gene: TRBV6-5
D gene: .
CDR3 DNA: TGTGCCAGCAGTTCTTACACCGGGGAGCTGTTTTTT
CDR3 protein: CASSSYTGELFF

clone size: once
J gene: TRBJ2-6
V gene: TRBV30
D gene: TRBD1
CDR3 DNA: TGTGCCTGCCCCCCGGGACAGGGCCTCTCTGGGGCCAACGTCCTGACTTTC
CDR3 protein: CACPPGQGLSGANVLTF

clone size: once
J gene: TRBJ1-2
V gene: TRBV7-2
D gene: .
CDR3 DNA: TGTGCCAGCAGCTTAGAAGGTGGGGTAGGGGTCAAGTATGGCTACACCTTC
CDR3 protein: CASSLEGGVGVKYGYTF

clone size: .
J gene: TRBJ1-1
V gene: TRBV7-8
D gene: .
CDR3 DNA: TGTGCCAGCAGCTTAAGGGTTCGCGGGCAGGGGCAAGCCTTGAACACTGAAGCTTTCTTT
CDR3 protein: CASSLRVRGQGQALNTEAFF

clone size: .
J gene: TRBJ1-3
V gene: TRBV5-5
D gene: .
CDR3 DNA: TGTGCCAGCAGCTTGGCCCCAGGGCCTGGAAACACCATATATTTT
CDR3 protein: CASSLAPGPGNTIYF

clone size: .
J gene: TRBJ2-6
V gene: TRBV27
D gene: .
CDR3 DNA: TGTGCCAGCAGTGAACAGGGCTCTGGGGCCAACGTCCTGACTTTC
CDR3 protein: CASSEQGSGANVLTF

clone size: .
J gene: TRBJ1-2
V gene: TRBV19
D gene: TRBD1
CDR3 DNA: TGTGCCAGTGGAATCCGGGACAGGGGGCCCTATGGCTACACCTTC
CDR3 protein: CASGIRDRGPYGYTF

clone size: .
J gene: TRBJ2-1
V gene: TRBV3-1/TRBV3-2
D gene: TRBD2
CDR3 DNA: TGTGCCAGCACGACTAGCGGGGGGGACAATGAGCAGTTCTTC
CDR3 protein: CASTTSGGDNEQFF

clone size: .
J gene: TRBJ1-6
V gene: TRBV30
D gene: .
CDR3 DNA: TGTGCCTGGACAAAGGCCCACAGGGTGGGTTCACCCCTCCACTTT
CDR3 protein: CAWTKAHRVGSPLHF

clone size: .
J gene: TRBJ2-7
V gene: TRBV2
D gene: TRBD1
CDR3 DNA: TGTGCCAGCAGTGGGACAGGGGACGAGCAGTACTTC
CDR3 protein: CASSGTGDEQYF

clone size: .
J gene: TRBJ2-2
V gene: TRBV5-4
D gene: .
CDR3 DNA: TGTGCCAGCAGCTCGGATCGGGGGGCACCCAGCACCGGGGAGCTGTTTTTT
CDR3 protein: CASSSDRGAPSTGELFF

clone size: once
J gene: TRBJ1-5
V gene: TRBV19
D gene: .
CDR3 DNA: TGTGCCAGTAGTATTAGCACGTCTCAGCCCCAGCATTTT
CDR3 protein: CASSISTSQPQHF